Below, one TCR beta chain is given with its context. Its specific antigen is unknown. Per-base qualities were not stored, and no clone one base away is much larger. The sample originates from a study of blood T cell repertoires in COVID-19 (dated by TCRdb to 2018 to 2020). With respect to the entire study: The collaborator samples originated in the United States, Italy and Spain and spanned the acute and convalescent phases of COVID-19. The prospective study material was composed of cDNA or gDNA derived from T cells, B-cell-depleted T cells, or PBMCs. Deeply sampled blood TCRbeta repertoires from subjects exposed to, actively infected with, or recovered from COVID-19 were included in the dataset. The repertoires were released in a freely available public database meant as a resource for research on the immune response to SARS-CoV-2. The samples were drawn from two sources: the first 160 participants of the ongoing ImmuneRACE study, and 950 to 1,500 subjects contributed by 6 global collaborators. Nearly every sample came with metadata listing a de-identified subject ID, COVID-19 status, age in years and sex. HLA class I and class II types, where available, came from metadata supplied by the sample provider rather than from assay-based typing. Summary of the overall study and its limitations: How much clinical and demographic metadata was included differed by source and by participant, and the metadata was provided uncurated.

The immunoSEQ Assay, a bias-controlled multiplex PCR, was used to amplify TCRbeta CDR3 regions from genomic DNA. As for how the authors treated the data: Within the assay, amplification of reference gene primers was used to estimate how many nucleated cells each sample contained. To quantify the absolute abundance of each unique TCRbeta CDR3 rearrangement, sequence reads were collapsed and filtered. For each sample, productive Simpson clonality was calculated by taking the square root of Simpson's diversity index across productive rearrangements. The table comes from immuneACCESS by way of TCRdb, which keeps in-frame sequences with V and J called. Part of the clones is missing from these tables; in studies checked, under half for an unresolved V gene and the rest for unknown reasons. V, J and clone size were drawn from that table, and D and trimming were deduced from the DNA. The sample records almost 90,000 clones, 80% to 95% of which are singletons. The ten largest clones add up to 5% to 7% of the sample.

One collaborating source in Seattle enrolled patients while the patients were actively infected and followed the patients over time throughout the course of disease. Whole blood was collected in K2EDTA tubes by collaborating institutions according to the institutions' own protocols. For TCRbeta analysis, collaborators shipped samples in one of three forms: frozen whole blood, isolated PBMCs, or DNA extracted from either of those sample types. The clonotype was recovered from a man between 18 and 35 years old with COVID-19, enrolled during active disease. Sequenced: peripheral blood.

The DNA is TGTGCCAGCAGCGTAGGGCAGGACACAGATACGCAGTATTTT. Its protein reads: CASSVGQDTDTQYF. Recombination connected TRBV9 to TRBJ2-3, with the D gene not clear enough to name. V was cut back by 0 bases and J by 2 bases, leaving a gap of 7 bases between them. Taken from cysteine to phenylalanine, the CDR3 has 14 residues. Only the CDR3 DNA is retained, 42 bases long and in frame from the first base. Reading the germline V gene gives CDR1 SGDLS and CDR2 YYNGEE.